The 11 T cell receptor beta chains reported below all come from one sample, sequenced in a study of beta chain features in type 1 diabetes. Expressed TCRB transcripts were sequenced because the isolated RNA had all been reverse transcribed beforehand. Method: immunoSEQ multiplex PCR; TCRdb's copy keeps in-frame clones and lacks some. This table has 250,000 to 300,000 clones, around 7.3% appearing once. Sequenced material: central memory CD4+ T cells from blood. These receptors came from a woman aged 18-30 years in good health.

This chain connects TRBV29-1 to TRBJ2-3; D is ambiguous. The CDR3 is 13 residues long. Germline V gene data show CDR1 as SQVTM and CDR2 as ANQGSEA. The V end was cut by 6 bases, the J end by 0 bases, with 10 bases between. The CDR3 loop is CSVRKPSTDTQYF. CDR3 nucleotide sequence: TGCAGCGTCCGAAAACCTAGCACAGATACGCAGTATTTT.

This chain joins TRBV4-2 and TRBJ2-1, with unresolved D. The V end lost 5 bases, the J end lost 2 bases, and 7 bases lay between the germline ends. Germline-derived CDR1 and CDR2 are LGHNA and YNFKEQ. The CDR3 totals 13 residues. The CDR3 loop is CASSFQTYNEQFF. Here the CDR3 DNA reads TGTGCCAGCAGCTTCCAGACCTACAATGAGCAGTTCTTC.

The chain carries TRBV29-1 and TRBJ2-5, with D hard to call. This CDR3 is built from 11 residues. CDR1 and CDR2 (germline): SQVTM, ANQGSEA. V was pared by 5 bases and J by 3 bases, with 7 bases between. In DNA form, the CDR3 reads TGCAGCGTTCAGTGGGAAGAGACCCAGTACTTC. Translation gives CSVQWEETQYF.

The chain recombines TRBV28 with TRBJ2-7; possible D gene TRBD1, 6 bases. The germline V gene encodes CDR1 MDHEN and CDR2 SYDVKM. The CDR3 is 14 residues long. V gave up 3 bases and J gave up 7 bases, with 16 bases separating them. The chain's CDR3 is CASSLIQGRGEQYF. The CDR3 bases are TGTGCCAGCAGTTTGATACAGGGAAGAGGGGAGCAGTACTTC.

CDR3 sequence reads: CASSPSGVSYEQYF. CDR3 DNA sequence: TGCGCCAGCAGCCCTAGCGGGGTCTCCTACGAGCAGTACTTC. J is TRBJ2-7 and V is TRBV5-1; TRBD2 matches at 9 bases. J lost 0 bases, V lost 4 bases, and 2 bases had no gene match. This CDR3 comprises 14 residues. Germline V lookup: CDR1 SGHRS, CDR2 YFSETQ. The entire variable domain, with the rest obtained from reference TRBV5-1 and TRBJ2-7, is as follows: KAGVTQTPRYLIKTRGQQVTLSCSPISGHRSVSWYQQTPGQGLQFLFEYFSETQRNKGNFPGRFSGRQFSNSRSEMNVSTLELGDSALYLCASSPSGVSYEQYFGPGTRLTVT.

This clone was counted a few times. The chain recombines TRBV7-6 with TRBJ2-5; 7 bases align to TRBD1. The J segment lost 5 bases and the V segment lost 5 bases, leaving 11 bases of the junction unmatched. This CDR3 contains 15 residues. CDR1 is SGHVS, CDR2 FNYEAQ, per germline. The CDR3 loop reads CASSVSSRGRETQYF. The DNA of the CDR3 is TGTGCCAGCAGCGTATCTTCTAGGGGGCGCGAGACCCAGTACTTC. The variable domain in full, with the rest retrieved from reference TRBV7-6 and TRBJ2-5, is GAGVSQSPRYKVTKRGQDVALRCDPISGHVSLYWYRQALGQGPEFLTYFNYEAQQDKSGLPNDRFSAERPEGSISTLTIQRTEQRDSAMYRCASSVSSRGRETQYFGPGTRLLVL.

This clone was observed a handful of times. This chain uses TRBV11-2 with TRBJ2-5, with TRBD1 identical over 11 bases. The V and J ends lost 2 bases and 2 bases, in that order; junction bases with no gene match: 7. CDR1 is SGHAT and CDR2 is FQNNGV in the germline V gene. The CDR3 consists of 17 residues. CDR3: CASSLRGQGASQETQYF. The DNA of the CDR3 is TGTGCCAGCAGCTTAAGAGGACAGGGGGCATCGCAAGAGACCCAGTACTTC.

This clone was seen a handful of times. The chain has TRBV27 and TRBJ2-3; D remains unclear. The germline CDR1 and CDR2 sequences are MNHEY and SMNVEV (reference sequence). With 6 bases removed from V and 4 bases from J, the gap between germline ends came to 14 bases. The CDR3 spans 14 residues. The CDR3 coding sequence is TGTGCCAGCAGCCCACGTGCCGAAGCAGATACGCAGTATTTT. Translation: CASSPRAEADTQYF.

This chain connects TRBV25-1 to TRBJ2-5, with 7 bases aligning to TRBD2. The CDR3 totals 16 residues. Germline trimming cut 5 bases from V and 1 base from J; bases unmatched to any gene: 10. Germline V gene lookup returns CDR1 MGHDK and CDR2 SYGVNS. The CDR3 nucleotides are TGTGCCAGCAGTCCCGGGAGGCGTAGCGGCCAAGAGACCCAGTACTTC. Protein sequence: CASSPGRRSGQETQYF.

The CDR3 sequence is CASSARPWGETEAFF. For the CDR3, the DNA is TGTGCCAGCAGCGCACGTCCTTGGGGGGAAACTGAAGCTTTCTTT. The chain couples TRBV7-2 to TRBJ1-1, with D possibly matching TRBD1 (5 bases). CDR1 is SGHTA and CDR2 is FQGNSA in the germline V gene. This CDR3 has 15 residues. V dropped 5 bases and J dropped 5 bases, with 18 bases sitting between them.

This clone showed up just a few times. This chain joins TRBV5-6 and TRBJ1-6, with D maybe TRBD1 (6 bases). The germline V gene encodes CDR1 SGHDT and CDR2 YYEEEE. The CDR3 runs to 13 residues. The V end lost 4 bases, the J end lost 10 bases, and 12 bases lay between the germline ends. The CDR3 region has the DNA TGTGCCAGCAGCCCCGCTGGGACATCACCCCTCCACTTT. It translates to CASSPAGTSPLHF.